Presented here are 27 T cell receptor beta chains from one specimen sequenced in a study of circulating and synovial CD4+ cells in juvenile arthritis. The repertoire was sequenced with immunoSEQ multiplex PCR; TCRdb's copy has only in-frame clones and lacks some. The sample gives about 33,000 clones, roughly 96% of which show up once; 0.15% to 0.2% is in the top ten. The source material was CD4+ T cells from blood. Source of these receptors: a human donor with juvenile idiopathic arthritis.

V gene TRBV19 combines with J gene TRBJ2-3, with 7 positions matching TRBD1. With V trimmed by 6 bases and J by 1 base, 7 bases remained unmatched. The CDR3 length is 15 residues. The germline gives CDR1 LNHDA, CDR2 SQIVND (reference sequence). CDR3 amino acids: CASSPQGLGTDTQYF. CDR3 coding DNA: TGTGCCAGTAGCCCACAGGGGTTAGGCACAGATACGCAGTATTTT.

This chain connects TRBV6-6 to TRBJ1-2; D ambiguous. Deletions cut 6 bases from V and 7 bases from J, with 9 bases between. Germline V gene data show CDR1 as MNHNY and CDR2 as SVGAGI (reference sequence). CDR3 size: 11 residues. The CDR3 bases are TGTGCCAGCAGGGGAGGCCCTGGCTACACCTTC. Translation gives CASRGGPGYTF.

Here the CDR3 reads CAISWTAQETQYF. The CDR3 DNA reads TGTGCCATCAGTTGGACAGCTCAAGAGACCCAGTACTTC. V is TRBV10-3 and J is TRBJ2-5; TRBD1 might be the D (6 bases). The CDR3 covers 13 residues. The V end was cut by 5 bases, the J end by 2 bases, with 9 bases between. The germline CDR1 and CDR2 sequences are ENHRY and SYGVKD.

The V call is TRBV19, the J call TRBJ2-7; 9 positions agree with TRBD1. This CDR3 has 15 amino acids. Germline trimming cut 4 bases from V and 5 bases from J; bases unmatched to any gene: 9. The germline V gene encodes CDR1 LNHDA and CDR2 SQIVND (reference sequence). CDR3 amino acids: CASSTPGQGSNEQYF. As DNA, the CDR3 is TGTGCCAGTAGTACTCCGGGACAGGGTAGCAACGAGCAGTACTTC.

This chain's CDR3 is CASSLSRGRNTEAFF. In DNA form, the CDR3 reads TGTGCCAGCAGTTTATCAAGAGGTAGGAACACTGAAGCTTTCTTT. The J gene is TRBJ1-1, the V gene TRBV28, with D hard to call. Germline V CDR1 and CDR2: MDHEN, SYDVKM. The ends were cut back, 1 base at V and 1 base at J, with 10 bases in the middle. This CDR3 contains 15 residues.

The rearrangement links TRBV7-2 to TRBJ1-1; the match to TRBD1 covers 7 bases. This CDR3 has 16 residues. Germline CDR1 reads SGHTA; CDR2 reads FQGNSA. V lost 5 bases and J lost 4; bases outside the gene matches: 13. The CDR3 reads CASSLRGQAQGTEAFF. The CDR3 DNA follows: TGTGCCAGCAGCCTACGTGGACAGGCGCAGGGCACTGAAGCTTTCTTT.

The CDR3 sequence: CASSSGAGGVAYEQYF. CDR3 nucleotides: TGTGCCAGCAGCTCGGGTGCAGGCGGGGTCGCCTACGAGCAGTACTTC. The rearrangement uses TRBV7-6 and TRBJ2-7; maybe TRBD2 (6 bases). The V gene lost 4 bases and the J gene lost 2 bases, with 18 bases spanning the gap. CDR3 size: 16 residues. The germline gives CDR1 SGHVS, CDR2 FNYEAQ.

V is TRBV19 and J is TRBJ1-5; D remains ambiguous. This CDR3 is built from 17 residues. Germline CDR1 is LNHDA and CDR2 is SQIVND (reference sequence). The V end lost 6 bases, the J end lost 1 base, and 19 bases lay between the germline ends. The chain's CDR3 is CASRFPQPEVSNQPQHF. CDR3 sequence (DNA): TGTGCCAGTAGGTTCCCACAACCCGAGGTCAGCAATCAGCCCCAGCATTTT.

This clone has only a few counts. V usage is TRBV7-9 and J usage is TRBJ1-1; the D gene is possibly TRBD1 (5 bases). This CDR3 contains 11 residues. Germline CDR1 SEHNR, CDR2 FQNEAQ (reference sequence). Trimming cost V 2 bases and J 11 bases, with 9 bases left between them. Here the CDR3 reads CASSLRSGAFF. The CDR3 DNA follows: TGTGCCAGCAGCTTAAGGTCAGGGGCTTTCTTT.

V usage is TRBV4-3 and J usage is TRBJ1-4, with 9 bases matching TRBD1. The ends lost 1 base at V and 6 bases at J; junction bases unmatched: 6. The CDR3 is made up of 16 amino acids. The germline V gene encodes CDR1 LGHNA and CDR2 YSLEER. Here the CDR3 reads CASSQVLTGGDEKLFF. CDR3 DNA sequence: TGCGCCAGCAGCCAAGTGTTGACAGGGGGGGATGAAAAACTGTTTTTT.

The chain recombines TRBV19 with TRBJ1-1; D not certain. Germline V gives CDR1 LNHDA, CDR2 SQIVND (reference sequence). V gave up 0 bases and J gave up 1 base, with 12 bases separating them. The CDR3 runs 16 residues. CDR3 region: CASSIDNGIGNTEAFF. The DNA for the CDR3 is TGTGCCAGTAGTATAGATAACGGGATTGGGAACACTGAAGCTTTCTTT.

This chain joins TRBV11-3 and TRBJ1-6; D perhaps matches TRBD1 (6 bases). V was pared by 5 bases and J by 7 bases, with 9 bases between. Germline CDR1 SGHNT, CDR2 YENEEA. The CDR3 totals 13 residues. CDR3 residues: CASSATGNSPLHF. Written as DNA, the CDR3 is TGTGCCAGCAGCGCCACAGGGAATTCACCCCTCCACTTT.

The chain joins TRBV7-2 to TRBJ2-2, with D unclear. Germline values: CDR1 SGHTA, CDR2 FQGNSA. The CDR3 consists of 12 residues. The V and J ends lost 4 bases and 3 bases respectively, with 3 bases between them. CDR3 sequence (DNA): TGTGCCAGCAGCTCCGACACCGGGGAGCTGTTTTTT. This translates into CASSSDTGELFF. The full variable domain, its missing parts supplied by reference TRBV7-2 and TRBJ2-2, is GAGVSQSPSNKVTEKGKDVELRCDPISGHTALYWYRQSLGQGLEFLIYFQGNSAPDKSGLPSDRFSAERTGGSVSTLTIQRTQQEDSAVYLCASSSDTGELFFGEGSRLTVL.

This rearrangement joins TRBV7-8 to TRBJ2-1; 11 bases agree with TRBD2. Unmatched junction bases numbered 8, after V lost 6 bases and J lost 7 bases. The germline V gene encodes CDR1 SGHVS and CDR2 FQNEAQ. This CDR3 has 15 amino acids. The CDR3 sequence: CASSPRLAGLNEQFF. CDR3 coding DNA: TGTGCCAGCAGTCCGAGACTAGCGGGGCTTAATGAGCAGTTCTTC.

The chain links TRBV5-1 to TRBJ1-4; D is perhaps TRBD1 (5 bases). The V gene's germline CDR1 is SGHRS and CDR2 YFSETQ. Trimming took 0 bases from V and 5 from J, leaving 14 bases between them. The CDR3 runs 16 residues. The CDR3 DNA reads as TGCGCCAGCAGCTTGGGCGGCAGGGAATACAATGAAAAACTGTTTTTT. As protein: CASSLGGREYNEKLFF.

The chain employs TRBV30 and TRBJ1-4, with D possibly matching TRBD1 (6 bases). CDR3 length: 14 amino acids. Deletions cut 4 bases from V and 8 bases from J, with 17 bases between. The V gene's germline CDR1 is GTSNPN and CDR2 SVGIG (reference sequence). In DNA, the CDR3 is TGTGCCTGGAAGTCGGGGGGCTTAGGGGAAAAACTGTTTTTT. As protein: CAWKSGGLGEKLFF.

This rearrangement joins TRBV15 to TRBJ2-1; 11 bases agree with TRBD2. The V gene's germline CDR1 is LNHNV and CDR2 YYDKDF (reference sequence). There are 14 residues in the CDR3. V gave up 0 bases and J gave up 12 bases; unmatched junction bases: 4. Here the CDR3 reads CATSRDLLAGGQFF. The CDR3 coding sequence is TGTGCCACCAGCAGAGATCTCCTAGCGGGGGGGCAGTTCTTC.

This clone was detected once. The chain joins TRBV6-6 to TRBJ1-3; no clear D. The germline CDR1 and CDR2 sequences are MNHNY and SVGAGI (reference sequence). Trimming cost V 7 bases and J 4 bases, with 8 bases left between them. This CDR3 contains 12 residues. The CDR3 is CASTAGGNTIYF. The CDR3 DNA sequence: TGTGCCAGCACCGCCGGGGGAAACACCATATATTTT.

The J gene is TRBJ2-2, the V gene TRBV27, with 15 bases lining up with TRBD2. CDR3 length: 18 residues. The germline CDR1 and CDR2 sequences are MNHEY and SMNVEV (reference sequence). V shed 4 bases, J shed 1 base, and the junction held 4 bases outside the gene matches. The CDR3 bases are TGTGCCAGCAGTTCAGGACTAGCGGGGGGGCGGAACACCGGGGAGCTGTTTTTT. This codes for CASSSGLAGGRNTGELFF.

The chain carries TRBV4-3 and TRBJ2-7; D ambiguous. Trimming pared 0 bases from V and 2 bases from J, leaving 17 bases between. Germline V gene lookup returns CDR1 LGHNA and CDR2 YSLEER. CDR3 length: 17 amino acids. The CDR3 bases are TGCGCCAGCAGCCAAGATTTGGCATCATTGATGCCCTACGAGCAGTACTTC. Translating it yields CASSQDLASLMPYEQYF.

The rearrangement joins TRBV19 to TRBJ1-5; TRBD1 aligns across 9 bases. The germline CDR1 and CDR2 sequences are LNHDA and SQIVND (reference sequence). The CDR3 contains 16 residues. J lost 7 bases, V lost 7 bases, and 14 bases had no gene match. CDR3 nucleotide sequence: TGTGCCAGTACCAGGGCGGGACAGGGCGGTTGGCAGCCCCAGCATTTT. The encoded protein is CASTRAGQGGWQPQHF.

The chain has TRBV4-3 and TRBJ1-2; D call uncertain. CDR1 and CDR2 from the germline V gene are LGHNA and YSLEER. Trimming pared 0 bases from V and 1 base from J, leaving 21 bases between. The CDR3 contains 19 residues. The CDR3, as DNA: TGCGCCAGCAGCCAAGATATTGAGGCCAGCAATCACTTTAACTATGGCTACACCTTC. Its translation is CASSQDIEASNHFNYGYTF.

V gene TRBV5-1 combines with J gene TRBJ2-1; TRBD2 matches 16 bases. The V gene end was trimmed by 0 bases and the J gene end by 9 bases; junction bases not matched to a gene: 12. Germline V gene lookup returns CDR1 SGHRS and CDR2 YFSETQ. The CDR3 has 19 amino acids. CDR3 nucleotides: TGCGCCAGCAGCTTGGCCCCGGTGGGGACTAGCGGGGGGGTCGGTGAGCAGTTCTTC. This translates into CASSLAPVGTSGGVGEQFF. The full variable domain, with the rest looked up from reference TRBV5-1 and TRBJ2-1, is KAGVTQTPRYLIKTRGQQVTLSCSPISGHRSVSWYQQTPGQGLQFLFEYFSETQRNKGNFPGRFSGRQFSNSRSEMNVSTLELGDSALYLCASSLAPVGTSGGVGEQFFGPGTRLTVL.

The chain couples TRBV4-1 to TRBJ2-7, with TRBD2 matching 7 bases. The CDR3 is 16 amino acids. Germline CDR1 is MGHRA and CDR2 is YSYEKL. With 10 bases clipped from V and 4 bases from J, the junction kept 19 bases outside the gene matches. For the CDR3, the DNA is TGCGCCATACATCGGGGGGAATTCAAGCGCCCTTACGAGCAGTACTTC. Translating gives CAIHRGEFKRPYEQYF.

This clone was recorded once. This chain connects TRBV19 to TRBJ2-1, with D tentatively TRBD2 (6 bases). The germline gives CDR1 LNHDA, CDR2 SQIVND (reference sequence). The V and J ends lost 6 bases and 5 bases respectively, with 17 bases between them. This CDR3 contains 15 residues. Here the CDR3 reads CASSGRLERDNEQFF. The CDR3 nucleotides read TGTGCCAGTAGCGGCCGACTAGAGAGGGACAATGAGCAGTTCTTC.

The CDR3 DNA is TGTGCCAGCAGCTCGCGGACTAGCGGGAGGGGCACAGATACGCAGTATTTT. Translated: CASSSRTSGRGTDTQYF. The chain joins TRBV7-3 to TRBJ2-3; the match to TRBD2 covers 15 bases. Germline CDR1 and CDR2: SGHTA and FQGTGA. Trimming removed 4 bases from V and 1 base from J; junction bases left unmatched: 3. There are 17 residues in the CDR3.

J is TRBJ2-5 and V is TRBV29-1, with 10 positions matching TRBD1. CDR3 length: 14 amino acids. In germline, CDR1 is SQVTM, CDR2 ANQGSEA. With V trimmed by 7 bases and J by 5 bases, 10 bases remained unmatched. The CDR3: CSASIGTGVETQYF. CDR3 nucleotides: TGCAGCGCTTCGATCGGGACAGGGGTGGAGACCCAGTACTTC.